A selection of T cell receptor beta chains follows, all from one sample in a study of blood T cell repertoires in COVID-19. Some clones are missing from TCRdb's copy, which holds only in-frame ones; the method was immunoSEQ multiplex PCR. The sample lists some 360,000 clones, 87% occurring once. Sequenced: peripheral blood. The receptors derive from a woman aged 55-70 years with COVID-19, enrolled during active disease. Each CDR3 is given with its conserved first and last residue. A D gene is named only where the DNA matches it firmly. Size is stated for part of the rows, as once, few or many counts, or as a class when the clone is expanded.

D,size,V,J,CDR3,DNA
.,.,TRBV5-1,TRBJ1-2,CASRQATTSYGYTF,TGCGCCAGCAGACAGGCCACAACCTCTTATGGCTACACCTTC
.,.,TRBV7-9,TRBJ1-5,CASSLGGRRSNQPQHF,TGTGCCAGCAGCTTAGGCGGCCGGAGGAGCAATCAGCCCCAGCATTTT
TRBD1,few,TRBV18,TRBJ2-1,CASSPSLGRGKGNEQFF,TGTGCCAGCTCACCATCATTGGGCAGGGGGAAGGGGAATGAGCAGTTCTTC
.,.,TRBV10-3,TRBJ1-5,CAISGGSSQPQHF,TGTGCCATCTCCGGCGGGTCCTCTCAGCCCCAGCATTTT
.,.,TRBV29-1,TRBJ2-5,CSVGGGASPQYF,TGCAGCGTTGGGGGGGGCGCGTCGCCCCAGTACTTC
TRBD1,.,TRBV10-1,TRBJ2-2,CGHSVSGTGVGTGELFF,TGCGGACATTCCGTCTCCGGGACAGGGGTCGGCACCGGGGAGCTGTTTTTT
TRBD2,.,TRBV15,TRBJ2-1,CATSRAGGRHNEQFF,TGTGCCACCAGCAGAGCGGGGGGACGTCACAATGAGCAGTTCTTC
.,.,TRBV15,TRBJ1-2,CATSRGTDYGYTF,TGTGCCACCAGCAGAGGGACAGACTATGGCTACACCTTC
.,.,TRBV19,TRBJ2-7,CASSDQGSYEQYF,TGTGCCAGCTCGGACCAGGGATCATACGAGCAGTACTTC
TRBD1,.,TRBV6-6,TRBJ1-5,CASRGQLGQPQHF,TGTGCCAGCAGGGGACAGCTCGGGCAGCCCCAGCATTTT
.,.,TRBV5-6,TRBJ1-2,CASSRPQGGTNRYTF,TGTGCCAGCAGCCGCCCCCAGGGAGGGACTAATCGCTACACCTTC
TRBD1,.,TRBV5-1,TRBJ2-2,CASSGQGRNTGELFF,TGCGCCAGCAGCGGACAGGGGCGGAACACCGGGGAGCTGTTTTTT
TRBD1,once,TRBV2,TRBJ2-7,CASRDRASYEQYF,TGTGCCAGCAGGGACAGGGCTTCCTACGAGCAGTACTTC
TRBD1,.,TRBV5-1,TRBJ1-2,CASSPSTGDYGYTF,TGCGCCAGCAGCCCGTCGACAGGGGACTATGGCTACACCTTC
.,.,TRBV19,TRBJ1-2,CASSPDRLYGYTF,TGTGCCAGTAGTCCCGACAGGCTCTATGGCTACACCTTC
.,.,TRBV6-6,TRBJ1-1,CASSAGVLVTEAFF,TGTGCCAGCAGTGCAGGGGTCCTGGTCACTGAAGCTTTCTTT
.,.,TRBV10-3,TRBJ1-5,CAISEWSATTGQPQHF,TGTGCCATCAGTGAATGGTCGGCCACGACGGGTCAGCCCCAGCATTTT
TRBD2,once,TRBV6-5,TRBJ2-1,CASSFSLAGGNNEQFF,TGTGCCAGCAGTTTCTCACTAGCGGGGGGGAACAATGAGCAGTTCTTC
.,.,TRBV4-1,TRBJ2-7,CASSQALRGYEQYF,TGCGCCAGCAGCCAAGCTCTCAGGGGCTACGAGCAGTACTTC
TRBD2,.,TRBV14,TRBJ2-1,CASSHMGLGVYNEQFF,TGTGCCAGCAGCCATATGGGACTAGGGGTCTACAATGAGCAGTTCTTC
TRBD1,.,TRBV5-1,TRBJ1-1,CASTLRPGQGRTEAFF,TGCGCCAGCACCCTAAGACCGGGACAGGGTCGGACTGAAGCTTTCTTT
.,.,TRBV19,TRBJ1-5,CASTSLRGSNQPQHF,TGTGCCAGTACTTCCCTAAGGGGCAGCAATCAGCCCCAGCATTTT
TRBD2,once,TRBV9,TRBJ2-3,CASSLGLAKDTQYF,TGTGCCAGCAGCTTAGGACTAGCGAAAGATACGCAGTATTTT
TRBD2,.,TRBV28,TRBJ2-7,CASGTSGGREQYF,TGTGCCAGTGGGACTAGCGGGGGACGCGAGCAGTACTTC
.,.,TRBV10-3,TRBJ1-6,CAISDPGYNSPLHF,TGTGCCATCAGTGATCCGGGGTATAATTCACCCCTCCACTTT
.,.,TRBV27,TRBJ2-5,CASSSLPQETQYF,TGTGCCAGCAGTTCCCTCCCCCAAGAGACCCAGTACTTC
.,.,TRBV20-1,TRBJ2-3,CSASPGADTQYF,TGCAGTGCTAGTCCAGGGGCAGATACGCAGTATTTT
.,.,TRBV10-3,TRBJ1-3,CAISESGQGGNTIYF,TGTGCCATCAGTGAGTCGGGTCAGGGTGGAAACACCATATATTTT
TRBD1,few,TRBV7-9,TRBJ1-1,CASSLTGGNTEAFF,TGTGCCAGCAGCTTGACAGGGGGGAACACTGAAGCTTTCTTT
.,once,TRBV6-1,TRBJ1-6,CASSEVRGHSPLHF,TGTGCCAGCAGTGAAGTAAGAGGGCATTCACCCCTCCACTTT
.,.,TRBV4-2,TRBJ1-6,CASSRATFNSPLHF,TGTGCCAGCAGCCGGGCGACCTTTAATTCACCCCTCCACTTT
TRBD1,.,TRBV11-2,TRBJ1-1,CASRRGREAFF,TGTGCCAGCAGGAGGGGGCGGGAAGCTTTCTTT
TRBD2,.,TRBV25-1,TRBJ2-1,CASSERGNEQFF,TGTGCCAGCAGTGAGCGGGGGAATGAGCAGTTCTTC
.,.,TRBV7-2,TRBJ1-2,CASSFLRGWDGYTF,TGTGCCAGCAGCTTTTTAAGGGGGTGGGATGGCTACACCTTC
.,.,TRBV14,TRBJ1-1,CASSQRGTFPMNTEAFF,TGTGCCAGCAGCCAGAGGGGGACGTTTCCAATGAACACTGAAGCTTTCTTT
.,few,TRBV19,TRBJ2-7,CASSIVRHRTPYEQYF,TGTGCCAGTAGTATAGTTAGGCACAGAACGCCCTACGAGCAGTACTTC
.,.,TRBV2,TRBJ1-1,CASSVQQQAFF,TGTGCCAGCAGCGTTCAACAGCAAGCTTTCTTT
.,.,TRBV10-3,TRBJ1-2,CASGGTDGMNYTF,TGTGCCTCCGGGGGAACGGACGGGATGAACTACACCTTC
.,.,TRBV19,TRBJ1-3,CASSGQGDTIYF,TGTGCCAGTAGCGGACAAGGTGACACCATATATTTT
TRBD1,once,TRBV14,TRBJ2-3,CASSQNRGDTQYF,TGTGCCAGCAGCCAAAACAGGGGAGATACGCAGTATTTT
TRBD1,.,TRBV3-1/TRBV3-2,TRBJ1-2,CASSHLRQGSGYTF,TGTGCCAGCAGCCACCTAAGACAGGGTAGTGGCTACACCTTC
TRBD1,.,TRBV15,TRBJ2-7,CATSRDSAPGTGAAYEQYF,TGTGCCACCAGCAGAGATAGCGCCCCTGGGACAGGGGCCGCCTACGAGCAGTACTTC
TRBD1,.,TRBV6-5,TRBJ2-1,CASSYSVGQGYNEQFF,TGTGCCAGCAGTTACTCGGTCGGACAGGGATACAATGAGCAGTTCTTC
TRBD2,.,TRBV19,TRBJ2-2,CASSMSGLAGGPRTGELFF,TGTGCCAGTAGTATGTCCGGACTAGCGGGGGGGCCGAGGACCGGGGAGCTGTTTTTT
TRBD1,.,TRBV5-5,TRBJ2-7,CASSPSGTGNEQYF,TGTGCCAGCAGCCCATCCGGGACAGGGAACGAGCAGTACTTC
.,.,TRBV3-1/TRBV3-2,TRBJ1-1,CASSQAYQGGTEAFF,TGTGCCAGCAGCCAAGCCTATCAGGGAGGCACTGAAGCTTTCTTT
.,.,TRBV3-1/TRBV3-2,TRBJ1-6,CASSLLAGALHF,TGTGCCAGCAGCCTCCTAGCCGGGGCCCTCCACTTT
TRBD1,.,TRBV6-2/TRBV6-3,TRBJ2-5,CASSPRGRRETQYF,TGTGCCAGCAGTCCGAGGGGGCGGAGGGAGACCCAGTACTTC